This is a list of T cell receptor beta chains from one sample in a study of T cells in Graves' hyperthyroidism and ophthalmopathy. TCRdb reprocessed the multiplex PCR reads with MiXCR, giving one entry per CDR3 protein. Among 300,000 to 450,000 distinct CDR3 sequences listed, roughly 20% were seen once. Sequencing was carried out using blood. The receptors come from a man younger than 30 with Graves' ophthalmopathy. CDR3s include the opening cysteine and the closing phenylalanine or tryptophan. D genes are given only for firm matches. The size of a clone is reported for some rows only, either as once, few or many, or as a class for expanded clones.

DNA: TGTGCCAGCAGTCAGCCGGCCACTGAAGCTTTCTTT
CDR3: CASSQPATEAFF
V: TRBV6-1
size: many
D: -
length: 12
J: TRBJ1-1

DNA: TGTGCCAGCAGGGGGACTAGCGGGGGGGCCGGCACAGATACGCAGTATTTT
CDR3: CASRGTSGGAGTDTQYF
V: TRBV2
size: many
D: TRBD2
length: 17
J: TRBJ2-3

DNA: TGTGCCAGCAGCCAATCGCGGCAGCAGGAACTGTTTTTT
CDR3: CASSQSRQQELFF
V: TRBV16
size: -
D: -
length: 13
J: TRBJ1-4

DNA: TGCGCCAGCAGCCAGATTGGACAGGGCGGAAACACCATATATTTT
CDR3: CASSQIGQGGNTIYF
V: TRBV4-1
size: -
D: TRBD1
length: 15
J: TRBJ1-3

DNA: TGTGCCAGCCGGGGGCAGGAGAACACTGAAGCTTTCTTT
CDR3: CASRGQENTEAFF
V: TRBV7-8
size: many
D: -
length: 13
J: TRBJ1-1

DNA: TGTGCCAGCAGCCGAGCTAGCGGGGGGGCATCCGATACGCAGTATTTT
CDR3: CASSRASGGASDTQYF
V: TRBV3-1
size: many
D: TRBD2
length: 16
J: TRBJ2-3

DNA: TGTGCCAGCAGTTACTCAGGGGCAGTAGCAGCCTACGAGCAGTACTTC
CDR3: CASSYSGAVAAYEQYF
V: TRBV6-5
size: many
D: -
length: 16
J: TRBJ2-7

DNA: TGTGCCAGCAGGGGACTACAGGGCGTCGATAATTCACCCCTCCACTTT
CDR3: CASRGLQGVDNSPLHF
V: TRBV6-1
size: few
D: -
length: 16
J: TRBJ1-6

DNA: TGTGCCAGCAGCGCCCGCAGGGGGTCCACAGATACGCAGTATTTT
CDR3: CASSARRGSTDTQYF
V: TRBV9
size: few
D: TRBD1
length: 15
J: TRBJ2-3

DNA: TGCAGTGCTTTTACGGGGGGGTATGGCTACACCTTC
CDR3: CSAFTGGYGYTF
V: TRBV20-1
size: many
D: -
length: 12
J: TRBJ1-2

DNA: TGCGCCAGCAGCTTCCAGGCCAGCTCTGGGGCCAACGTCCTGACTTTC
CDR3: CASSFQASSGANVLTF
V: TRBV5-1
size: few
D: -
length: 16
J: TRBJ2-6

DNA: TGTGCCAGCGGGGGACGAGGGATTGGAAACACCATATATTTT
CDR3: CASGGRGIGNTIYF
V: TRBV12-3/TRBV12-4
size: many
D: -
length: 14
J: TRBJ1-3

DNA: TGTGCCACCAGCCGAGGTGGGGGCTATGGCTACACCTTC
CDR3: CATSRGGGYGYTF
V: TRBV15
size: few
D: -
length: 13
J: TRBJ1-2

DNA: TGTGCCAGCAGCTTAGGAGGGGAGAGAGTATATTGGGCCACTGAAGCTTTCTTT
CDR3: CASSLGGERVYWATEAFF
V: TRBV7-9
size: many
D: -
length: 18
J: TRBJ1-1

DNA: TGCAGTGCTACCAGGGGGGCCTATGGCTACACCTTC
CDR3: CSATRGAYGYTF
V: TRBV20-1
size: many
D: TRBD1
length: 12
J: TRBJ1-2